This TCR beta chain was observed in a study of beta chain features in type 1 diabetes. The V and J ends lost 5 bases and 0 bases respectively, with 5 bases between them. The germline CDR1 and CDR2 sequences are SGHTA and FQGNSA. The CDR3 is made up of 12 amino acids. Expressed TCRB transcripts were sequenced because the isolated RNA had all been reverse transcribed beforehand. This table comes from immunoSEQ multiplex PCR, and its TCRdb copy is limited to in-frame clones, with some not included. The sample carries around 430,000 clones, approximately 30% recorded once. The V gene is TRBV7-2, the J gene TRBJ2-7; D gene unclear. The source material was naive CD4+ T cells from blood. The sequence derives from a man between 18 and 29 years old in good health. The DNA of the CDR3 is TGTGCCAGCAGCCACAACTCCTACGAGCAGTACTTC. Protein sequence: CASSHNSYEQYF.